The 24 T cell receptor beta chains reported below all come from one sample, sequenced in a study of shared clonotypes between healthy human individuals. Sequencing used immunoSEQ multiplex PCR; TCRdb keeps in-frame clones, though not all of them. The data show about 1,500,000 clones, more than 95% seen once. What was sequenced was naive CD4+ T cells sorted from blood. Subset specified: CD45RA+ positively selected. The receptors come from a man aged 30-40 years in good health.

The chain links TRBV5-5 to TRBJ2-5; TRBD1 matches 8 bases. The germline V gene has CDR1 SGHKS and CDR2 YYEKEE (reference sequence). V was clipped by 4 bases and J by 6 bases; unmatched bases: 5. The CDR3 extends over 13 amino acids. The CDR3 DNA reads as TGTGCCAGCAGCCTGACAGGGGAGCAGACCCAGTACTTC. This sequence encodes CASSLTGEQTQYF.

The V and J genes are TRBV7-8 and TRBJ2-1, with D unresolved. The CDR3 has 15 residues. Looked up from germline, CDR1 is SGHVS and CDR2 is FQNEAQ. With 1 base removed from V and 5 bases from J, the gap between germline ends came to 12 bases. DNA for the CDR3: TGTGCCAGCAGCTTAGGTCCGGGCTTGGACAATGAGCAGTTCTTC. Translated, it gives CASSLGPGLDNEQFF.

This chain links TRBV30 with TRBJ1-5; D is undetermined. The CDR3 contains 13 residues. V shed 1 base and J shed 2 bases, with 6 bases lying between them. Per the germline V gene, CDR1 is GTSNPN and CDR2 is SVGIG (reference sequence). The CDR3 DNA reads as TGTGCCTGGAGTGCGCGGGGCAATCAGCCCCAGCATTTT. It yields the protein CAWSARGNQPQHF.

The chain combines TRBV7-9 with TRBJ2-3, with D uncertain. Germline V CDR1 and CDR2: SEHNR, FQNEAQ (reference sequence). This CDR3 has 15 amino acids. The ends were cut back, 3 bases at V and 2 bases at J, with 12 bases in the middle. CDR3 in amino acids: CASSLDGAFTDTQYF. In DNA, the CDR3 is TGTGCCAGCAGCTTGGACGGCGCATTCACAGATACGCAGTATTTT.

This clone appeared once. The V call is TRBV27, the J call TRBJ2-7; TRBD1 is a possible D gene (6 bases). Trimming stripped 5 bases from V and 7 bases from J, with 21 bases between. Per the germline V gene, CDR1 is MNHEY and CDR2 is SMNVEV (reference sequence). The CDR3 is made up of 15 amino acids. The CDR3 DNA is TGTGCCAGCAGTCTTATGGGGGACACCATGGGGGAGCAGTACTTC. Translating it yields CASSLMGDTMGEQYF.

J is TRBJ2-5 and V is TRBV7-3; 11 positions match TRBD2. This CDR3 is built from 15 residues. CDR1 is SGHTA and CDR2 is FQGTGA in the germline V gene. V lost 4 bases to trimming and J lost 3 bases; unmatched junction nucleotides: 4. CDR3 DNA: TGTGCCAGCAGCTCCATGACTAGCGGGAAAGAGACCCAGTACTTC. Amino acids: CASSSMTSGKETQYF.

The chain is built from TRBV7-8 and TRBJ2-3; TRBD1 might be the D (5 bases). Trimming cost V 2 bases and J 8 bases, with 14 bases left between them. The CDR3 runs 14 residues. In germline, CDR1 is SGHVS, CDR2 FQNEAQ. CDR3 sequence (DNA): TGTGCCAGCAGCTTAAAACAGACAGTGGGTACGCAGTATTTT. Its translation: CASSLKQTVGTQYF.

The V call is TRBV6-1, the J call TRBJ2-5; D unclear. CDR3 size: 12 residues. Trimming took off 11 bases at V and 5 bases at J, with 15 bases between the two ends. Per germline, CDR1 MNHNS and CDR2 SASEGT. The CDR3 sequence is CASGLNGETQYF. Written as DNA, the CDR3 is TGTGCCTCAGGTCTTAACGGGGAGACCCAGTACTTC.

V is TRBV11-2 and J is TRBJ2-4; tentatively, D is TRBD1 (6 bases). The V gene's germline CDR1 is SGHAT and CDR2 FQNNGV. This CDR3 is 15 amino acids long. The V and J ends lost 5 bases and 3 bases respectively, with 14 bases between them. As DNA, the CDR3 is TGTGCCAGCAGCCTAAAGGGGGATGGCAAAAACATTCAGTACTTC. This gives the protein CASSLKGDGKNIQYF.

V gene TRBV28 combines with J gene TRBJ2-3, with D unresolved. Germline V CDR1 and CDR2: MDHEN, SYDVKM. The CDR3 has 14 amino acids. V lost 4 bases and J 2 bases, leaving 10 bases between the germline ends. The CDR3 nucleotides read TGTGCCAGCAGTTCTAGGGCCGTCACAGATACGCAGTATTTT. Translating it yields CASSSRAVTDTQYF.

The gene calls are TRBV6-5 and TRBJ2-1; D unclear. This CDR3 spans 15 amino acids. Trimming shortened V by 2 bases and J by 9 bases, and 17 bases separated the two germline ends. The germline V gene encodes CDR1 MNHEY and CDR2 SVGAGI. CDR3 protein: CASSYVASSGTEQFF. In DNA, the CDR3 is TGTGCCAGCAGTTACGTGGCAAGTTCAGGAACTGAGCAGTTCTTC.

The chain has TRBV28 and TRBJ2-3; no definite D call. This CDR3 is built from 13 residues. Trimming pared 3 bases from V and 5 bases from J, leaving 9 bases between. Per the germline V gene, CDR1 is MDHEN and CDR2 is SYDVKM. In DNA form, the CDR3 reads TGTGCCAGCAGTTTCAACCTGGGAGATACGCAGTATTTT. It codes for CASSFNLGDTQYF.

The sample holds one count of this clone. Other nucleotide sequences in the sample specify the same CDR3. This chain uses TRBV9 with TRBJ2-5, with D unclear. The CDR3 sequence is 13 residues long. The V and J ends lost 0 bases and 1 base respectively, with 4 bases between them. From germline, CDR1 is SGDLS and CDR2 YYNGEE. This chain's CDR3 is CASSVGTQETQYF. CDR3 in DNA: TGTGCCAGCAGCGTAGGGACCCAAGAGACCCAGTACTTC.

The rearrangement joins TRBV2 to TRBJ1-5, with D possibly TRBD1 on 5 matching bases. V was pared by 6 bases and J by 7 bases, with 16 bases between. There are 14 residues in the CDR3. Germline V gene data show CDR1 as SNHLY and CDR2 as FYNNEI. CDR3 residues: CASRKTVRGQPQHF. The CDR3 bases are TGTGCCAGCAGAAAGACTGTACGGGGGCAGCCCCAGCATTTT. Full variable domain (remainder filled in from reference TRBV2 and TRBJ1-5): EPEVTQTPSHQVTQMGQEVILRCVPISNHLYFYWYRQILGQKVEFLVSFYNNEISEKSEIFDDQFSVERPDGSNFTLKIRSTKLEDSAMYFCASRKTVRGQPQHFGDGTRLSIL.

This rearrangement joins TRBV20-1 to TRBJ1-1; D remains ambiguous. The germline CDR1 and CDR2 sequences are DFQATT and SNEGSKA (reference sequence). The CDR3 has 11 amino acids. Trimming shortened V by 6 bases and J by 8 bases, and 13 bases separated the two germline ends. The CDR3 bases are TGCAGTGCCATTAGTCAACCCGAAGCTTTCTTT. Its translation: CSAISQPEAFF.

This chain links TRBV5-1 with TRBJ2-2, with TRBD2 matching 8 bases. CDR1 is SGHRS, CDR2 YFSETQ, per germline. The CDR3 length is 16 residues. V lost 0 bases and J lost 6; bases outside the gene matches: 7. The CDR3 reads CASSLAPGGISGELFF. CDR3 DNA sequence: TGCGCCAGCAGCTTGGCCCCGGGAGGGATCTCCGGGGAGCTGTTTTTT.

This rearrangement joins TRBV7-8 to TRBJ2-7; D unresolved. The CDR3 loop spans 12 amino acids. Deletions cut 4 bases from V and 5 bases from J, with 9 bases between. From germline, CDR1 is SGHVS and CDR2 FQNEAQ. The CDR3 protein is CASSSRSNEQYF. The DNA of the CDR3 is TGTGCCAGCAGCTCGCGCAGTAACGAGCAGTACTTC.

The rearrangement joins TRBV5-1 to TRBJ1-5; 9 nucleotides agree with TRBD1. The junction had 8 bases not matched to a gene; V was cut back by 4 bases and J by 6 bases. The CDR3 length is 15 residues. The V gene's germline CDR1 is SGHRS and CDR2 YFSETQ. The CDR3 sequence: CASSLTTGGVQPQHF. The CDR3 DNA reads as TGCGCCAGCAGCCTAACGACAGGGGGAGTTCAGCCCCAGCATTTT.

The CDR3 region has the DNA TGTGCCAGCAGCTTAGCGGGGGCTAGCGGGAGAACCTACGAGCAGTACTTC. Translated: CASSLAGASGRTYEQYF. The rearrangement joins TRBV7-6 to TRBJ2-7, with 10 nucleotides matching TRBD2. The CDR3 extends over 17 amino acids. Germline V gene data show CDR1 as SGHVS and CDR2 as FNYEAQ. V lost 0 bases, J lost 2 bases, and 7 bases stayed unmatched.

This chain links TRBV15 with TRBJ2-3; D unclear. In germline, CDR1 is LNHNV, CDR2 YYDKDF (reference sequence). Trimming removed 7 bases at V and 8 bases at J, with 13 bases between. The CDR3 length is 12 residues. The CDR3 region has the DNA TGTGCCACCACTTATGGGCCCGGTACGCAGTATTTT. Encoded protein: CATTYGPGTQYF.

The chain is built from TRBV10-3 and TRBJ2-1; 10 bases align to TRBD2. With 1 base clipped from V and 4 bases from J, the junction kept 10 bases outside the gene matches. The germline V gene encodes CDR1 ENHRY and CDR2 SYGVKD. The CDR3 has 18 amino acids. CDR3 sequence reads: CAISEWTTGTSVYNEQFF. CDR3 in DNA: TGTGCCATCAGTGAGTGGACAACCGGGACTAGCGTGTACAATGAGCAGTTCTTC.

The chain employs TRBV18 and TRBJ2-1; maybe TRBD2 (6 bases). Germline CDR1 and CDR2: KGHSH and LQKENI. The CDR3 spans 15 residues. V dropped 3 bases and J dropped 4 bases, with 13 bases sitting between them. CDR3 protein: CASSPERAIYNEQFF. CDR3 sequence (DNA): TGTGCCAGCTCACCTGAGCGGGCGATATACAATGAGCAGTTCTTC. The complete variable domain, with remaining parts taken from reference TRBV18 and TRBJ2-1, reads NAGVMQNPRHLVRRRGQEARLRCSPMKGHSHVYWYRQLPEEGLKFMVYLQKENIIDESGMPKERFSAEFPKEGPSILRIQQVVRGDSAAYFCASSPERAIYNEQFFGPGTRLTVL.

DNA for the CDR3: TGTGCCAGAAGCTTGGGGCCAGGGGCCACTAACGAGCAGTACTTC. Protein sequence: CARSLGPGATNEQYF. The chain employs TRBV5-3 and TRBJ2-7, with a tentative D call TRBD1 (6 bases). TRBV5-3 is reported as an ORF; its role is uncertain. CDR3 length: 15 amino acids. V gave up 0 bases and J gave up 5 bases, with 15 bases separating them.

The chain has TRBV5-8 and TRBJ2-1; TRBD2 matches 13 bases. CDR3 length: 19 amino acids. Germline values: CDR1 SGHTS, CDR2 YDEGEE. J was trimmed by 0 bases and V by 4 bases; bases with no gene match: 10. CDR3 sequence reads: CASSRPGLAGRSSYNEQFF. CDR3 DNA: TGTGCCAGCAGCCGACCGGGACTAGCGGGGCGGAGCTCCTACAATGAGCAGTTCTTC.